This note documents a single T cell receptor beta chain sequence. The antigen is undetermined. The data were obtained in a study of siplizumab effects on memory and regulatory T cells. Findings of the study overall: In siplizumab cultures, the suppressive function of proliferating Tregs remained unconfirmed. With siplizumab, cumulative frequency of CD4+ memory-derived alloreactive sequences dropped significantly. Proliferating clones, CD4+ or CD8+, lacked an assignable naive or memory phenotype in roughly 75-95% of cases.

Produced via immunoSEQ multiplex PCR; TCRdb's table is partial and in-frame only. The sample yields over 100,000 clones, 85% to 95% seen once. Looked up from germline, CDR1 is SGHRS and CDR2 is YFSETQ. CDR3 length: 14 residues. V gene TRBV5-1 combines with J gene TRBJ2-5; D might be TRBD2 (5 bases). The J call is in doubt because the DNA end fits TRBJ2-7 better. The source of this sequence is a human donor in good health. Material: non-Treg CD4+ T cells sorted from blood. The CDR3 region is CASSLRGNSYEQYF. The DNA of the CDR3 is TGCGCCAGCAGCTTGCGGGGAAACTCCTACGAGCAGTACTTC.